This passage covers 5 T cell receptor beta chains from one sample sequenced in a study of T cells in tuberculosis. The data were produced by immunoSEQ multiplex PCR, yet TCRdb's version contains in-frame clones alone and is incomplete. Altogether over 40,000 clones are present, 95% being singletons, with the ten largest covering 3.5% to 4.5%. The sequencing input was PBMCs. The receptors stem from a donor between 10 and 35 years old with latent tuberculosis or without tuberculosis infection.

The V call is TRBV29-1, the J call TRBJ1-1; 7 nucleotides line up with TRBD1. Germline-derived CDR1 and CDR2 are SQVTM and ANQGSEA. The trim removed 7 bases at V and 4 bases at J, leaving 6 bases unmatched. The CDR3 totals 12 residues. This chain's CDR3 is CSGNQGGTEAFF. CDR3 coding DNA: TGCAGCGGAAATCAGGGGGGCACTGAAGCTTTCTTT.

CDR3 protein: CASSDSGLGNSPLHF. The CDR3 coding sequence is TGTGCCAGCAGTGATTCTGGGCTTGGTAATTCACCCCTCCACTTT. This rearrangement joins TRBV2 to TRBJ1-6; D gene unclear. The V and J ends lost 3 bases and 6 bases respectively, with 12 bases between them. CDR1 and CDR2 (germline): SNHLY, FYNNEI. This CDR3 is built from 15 residues.

The chain carries TRBV14 and TRBJ2-7, with 7 bases lining up with TRBD2. Germline V lookup: CDR1 SGHDN, CDR2 FVKESK. V dropped 6 bases and J dropped 2; count of bases not matched to a gene: 10. The CDR3 contains 15 residues. The CDR3 loop is CASRLTGRVPYEQYF. The DNA of the CDR3 is TGTGCCAGCAGACTTACGGGGAGGGTCCCCTACGAGCAGTACTTC.

This chain uses TRBV5-1 with TRBJ1-5, with 8 bases fitting TRBD1. Trimming at V came to 4 bases and at J to 6 bases, leaving 9 bases not matched to a gene. This CDR3 spans 15 amino acids. The germline V gene has CDR1 SGHRS and CDR2 YFSETQ. The CDR3, as DNA: TGCGCCAGCAGCCCTGAGACAGGGGTAAGTCAGCCCCAGCATTTT. It translates to CASSPETGVSQPQHF.

The V gene is TRBV7-3, the J gene TRBJ1-6; no firm D call. The V and J ends lost 2 bases and 8 bases respectively, with 10 bases between them. This CDR3 has 14 amino acids. The germline CDR1 and CDR2 sequences are SGHTA and FQGTGA. For the CDR3, the DNA is TGTGCCAGCAGCTTATATCCCCCCCATTCACCCCTCCACTTT. Translated, it gives CASSLYPPHSPLHF.